This T cell receptor (beta chain) is drawn from a study of blood T cell repertoires in COVID-19. As for the study in general: Sites in the United States, Italy and Spain provided acute and convalescent COVID-19 samples. From T cells, B-cell-depleted T cells, or PBMCs came the material, which was cDNA or gDNA.

CDR3 length: 13 amino acids. Germline CDR1 is SSHAT and CDR2 is FNYEAQ (reference sequence). Authors' analysis steps: Researchers report that nucleated cell counts were estimated from reference gene primer amplification. Generated by immunoSEQ multiplex PCR, the TCRdb table keeps only in-frame clones and is missing some. Clone size and V and J calls were adopted from that table, with D and trimming inferred from the DNA. The repertoire has fewer than 45,000 clones, 91% of them found once; the top ten carry 15% to 19%. The receptor was derived from a woman aged 30 to 39 in a cohort sampled during active COVID-19. What was sequenced was peripheral blood. The chain links TRBV7-7 to TRBJ2-2; a weak D match, TRBD2 (6 bases). For the CDR3, the DNA is TGTGCTACCCCCGGGGGTTTAGCCGGGGAGCTGTTTTTT. Its translation is CATPGGLAGELFF. Full variable domain (remainder filled in from reference TRBV7-7 and TRBJ2-2): GAGVSQSPRYKVTKRGQDVTLRCDPISSHATLYWYQQALGQGPEFLTYFNYEAQPDKSGLPSDRFSAERPEGSISTLTIQRTEQRDSAMYRCATPGGLAGELFFGEGSRLTVL.